This passage covers 5 T cell receptor beta chains from one sample sequenced in a study of identical twins (TCRdb year 2016). Libraries were prepared through 5' RACE. The sequencing machine was an Illumina HiSeq 2000. Using fastp trimming at Q25 and MiXCR clonotype assembly, TCRdb reanalyzed the public sequencing data and kept in-frame beta chains. Entries are consolidated by CDR3 protein sequence, retaining the most common genes and DNA. The sample contains hundreds of thousands of distinct CDR3 sequences, 18% of them found a single time. In total, the top ten clones hold over 10% of the sample. These data also featured in a second study, about T cells expressing NK-cell markers.

The sample consisted of PBMCs. The receptors come from a woman aged 18-30 years in good health.

The V gene is TRBV7-9, the J gene TRBJ2-5; 9 bases are a match to TRBD2. The CDR3 length is 16 residues. The germline V gene has CDR1 SEHNR and CDR2 FQNEAQ (reference sequence). V lost 2 bases and J lost 1; bases outside the gene matches: 5. The CDR3 loop is CASSLRLAGPQETQYF. The CDR3 DNA reads TGTGCCAGCAGCTTACGCCTAGCGGGGCCCCAAGAGACCCAGTACTTC.

The chain combines TRBV12-3 or TRBV12-4 with TRBJ2-2; D is possibly TRBD1 (6 bases). The CDR3 is 13 residues long. For the CDR3, the DNA is TGTGCATCAAGACAGGATCGAGTCGGGGAGCTGTTTTTT. Translated, it gives CASRQDRVGELFF.

The table lists this clonotype with many counts. CDR3 in DNA: TGCAGTGCCCTGAGGGACACCGGGGAGCTGTTTTTT. It codes for CSALRDTGELFF. The rearrangement uses TRBV20-1 and TRBJ2-2, with D tentatively TRBD2 (5 bases). The CDR3 covers 12 residues. V was trimmed by 6 bases and J by 3 bases, leaving 8 bases between them. Germline V gene data show CDR1 as DFQATT and CDR2 as SNEGSKA (reference sequence).

The chain employs TRBV3-1 and TRBJ2-7; D possibly matches TRBD1 or TRBD2 (6 bases each). Germline V gene sequence: CDR1 LGHDT, CDR2 YNNKEL (reference sequence). V was cut by 4 bases and J by 7 bases, with 14 bases left in between. The CDR3 is made up of 13 amino acids. CDR3 sequence reads: CASSPRGGGEQYF. The CDR3 nucleotides are TGTGCCAGCAGCCCCCGTGGAGGGGGAGAGCAGTACTTC.

The chain is built from TRBV6-1 and TRBJ1-6, with D perhaps matching TRBD1 (5 bases). The CDR3 covers 15 residues. Trimming took 10 bases from V and 9 from J, leaving 22 bases between them. Germline V gene data show CDR1 as MNHNS and CDR2 as SASEGT. Here the CDR3 reads CATIDYRFYPSPLHF. In nucleotides, the CDR3 is TGTGCCACCATAGATTACAGGTTCTACCCTTCACCCCTCCACTTT.